The 27 T cell receptor beta chains below all came from one sample that was sequenced in a study of blood T cell repertoires in COVID-19. The protocol was immunoSEQ multiplex PCR, while the TCRdb copy is restricted to in-frame clones and leaves out a portion. The data hold 110,000 or so clones, with 75% to 90% observed a single time. The sample comprised peripheral blood. Receptor source: a human donor in a cohort sampled during active COVID-19.

This clone showed up just a few times. The V call is TRBV5-4, the J call TRBJ2-1; TRBD1 aligns across 7 bases. The CDR3 is made up of 15 amino acids. J lost 5 bases, V lost 5 bases, and 10 bases had no gene match. Looked up from germline, CDR1 is SGHNT and CDR2 is YYREEE (reference sequence). CDR3 sequence (DNA): TGTGCCAGCAGTAGAGGGGGCATGACGGACAATGAGCAGTTCTTC. Encoded protein: CASSRGGMTDNEQFF.

This chain connects TRBV1 to TRBJ2-3; the table's D gene call, TRBD2, was not cross checked with the DNA. TRBV1 is a recognized pseudogene. The CDR3 runs to 17 residues. The CDR3 sequence: CTSSQGYRGEPTDTQYF. The DNA for the CDR3 is TGCACCAGCAGCCAAGGATATCGGGGGGAACCCACAGATACGCAGTATTTT.

V and J are TRBV5-1 and TRBJ2-7, with TRBD1 matching over 9 bases. Germline-derived CDR1 and CDR2 are SGHRS and YFSETQ. With V trimmed by 1 base and J by 2 bases, 4 bases remained unmatched. The length of the CDR3 is 15 residues. The CDR3 DNA is TGCGCCAGCAGCTTGCTACAGGGGGCGACCTACGAGCAGTACTTC. This sequence encodes CASSLLQGATYEQYF. Looking up the rest from reference TRBV5-1 and TRBJ2-7 gives the full variable domain: KAGVTQTPRYLIKTRGQQVTLSCSPISGHRSVSWYQQTPGQGLQFLFEYFSETQRNKGNFPGRFSGRQFSNSRSEMNVSTLELGDSALYLCASSLLQGATYEQYFGPGTRLTVT.

V is TRBV19 and J is TRBJ1-1, with D maybe TRBD1 (5 bases). Germline V lookup: CDR1 LNHDA, CDR2 SQIVND (reference sequence). The CDR3 is 13 residues long. The ends were cut back, 5 bases at V and 1 base at J, with 8 bases in the middle. The CDR3, as DNA: TGTGCCAGTAGTCCCCAGGGGAACACTGAAGCTTTCTTT. It encodes CASSPQGNTEAFF.

The rearrangement links TRBV11-3 to TRBJ2-1, with 9 bases fitting TRBD2. CDR1 is SGHNT and CDR2 is YENEEA in the germline V gene. The ends lost 1 base at V and 6 bases at J; junction bases unmatched: 4. This CDR3 is built from 15 residues. The CDR3: CASSLVGGGANEQFF. For the CDR3, the DNA is TGTGCCAGCAGCTTAGTTGGCGGGGGGGCCAATGAGCAGTTCTTC. The full variable domain, its missing parts supplied by reference TRBV11-3 and TRBJ2-1, is EAGVVQSPRYKIIEKKQPVAFWCNPISGHNTLYWYLQNLGQGPELLIRYENEEAVDDSQLPKDRFSAERLKGVDSTLKIQPAELGDSAVYLCASSLVGGGANEQFFGPGTRLTVL.

The chain carries TRBV6-6 and TRBJ1-1; maybe TRBD1 (5 bases). V lost 5 bases and J lost 6, with 16 bases in between. CDR3 length: 14 residues. Germline V gene data show CDR1 as MNHNY and CDR2 as SVGAGI (reference sequence). CDR3 in amino acids: CASSPGRGSAEAFF. The CDR3 nucleotides read TGTGCCAGCAGTCCAGGGCGGGGTAGCGCTGAAGCTTTCTTT.

This chain joins TRBV7-9 and TRBJ1-1, with D perhaps TRBD1 (5 bases). The germline V and J ends were trimmed by 2 bases and 7 bases, with 17 bases remaining between them. This CDR3 region has 15 residues. From germline, CDR1 is SEHNR and CDR2 FQNEAQ (reference sequence). CDR3 in amino acids: CASSLSFGQGGEAFF. For the CDR3, the DNA is TGTGCCAGCAGCTTAAGTTTTGGTCAGGGCGGTGAAGCTTTCTTT.

The rearrangement joins TRBV19 to TRBJ2-6; D is uncertain. Germline CDR1 is LNHDA and CDR2 is SQIVND (reference sequence). V lost 3 bases and J 1 base, leaving 7 bases between the germline ends. This CDR3 is 15 amino acids long. CDR3: CASSIPGSGANVLTF. As DNA, the CDR3 is TGTGCCAGTAGTATTCCAGGTTCTGGGGCCAACGTCCTGACTTTC. Variable domain in full (rest from reference TRBV19 and TRBJ2-6): DGGITQSPKYLFRKEGQNVTLSCEQNLNHDAMYWYRQDPGQGLRLIYYSQIVNDFQKGDIAEGYSVSREKKESFPLTVTSAQKNPTAFYLCASSIPGSGANVLTFGAGSRLTVL.

V usage is TRBV6-2 or TRBV6-3 and J usage is TRBJ2-1; D unclear. V lost 3 bases and J 6 bases, leaving 3 bases between the germline ends. The CDR3 has 11 residues. In germline, CDR1 is MNHEY, CDR2 SVGEGT. As DNA, the CDR3 is TGTGCCAGCAGTTATATCAATGAGCAGTTCTTC. It codes for CASSYINEQFF.

V gene TRBV4-3 combines with J gene TRBJ2-5; no clear D. Per the germline V gene, CDR1 is LGHNA and CDR2 is YSLEER. V shed 9 bases and J shed 2 bases, with 16 bases lying between them. CDR3 size: 14 residues. CDR3 DNA: TGCGCCAGTCCTGTGGGCCCTGCACAAGAGACCCAGTACTTC. This encodes CASPVGPAQETQYF.

The V and J genes are TRBV5-4 and TRBJ1-4; 8 bases are a match to TRBD1. The CDR3 spans 14 residues. Germline loops: CDR1 SGHNT, CDR2 YYREEE (reference sequence). V lost 2 bases, J lost 8 bases, and 5 bases stayed unmatched. This CDR3 is CASSFQGAGEKLFF. The CDR3 DNA reads as TGTGCCAGCAGCTTCCAGGGGGCGGGCGAAAAACTGTTTTTT.

This clone was seen only a few times. The sample has other DNA sequences that encode this CDR3 too. This CDR3 reads CASSPTGNYGYTF. In DNA form, the CDR3 reads TGTGCCAGCAGCCCGACAGGGAATTACGGCTACACCTTC. This chain uses TRBV7-2 with TRBJ1-2; 7 bases map to TRBD1. CDR1 and CDR2 from the germline V gene are SGHTA and FQGNSA. J gave up 8 bases and V 5 bases, and 8 bases lay outside the gene matches. CDR3 length equals 13 residues.

In this sample, this clone turned up a few times. This chain joins TRBV3-1 (or the pseudogene TRBV3-2) and TRBJ1-2, with a tentative D call TRBD1 (6 bases). The CDR3 length is 13 residues. V dropped 1 base and J dropped 7 bases, with 10 bases sitting between them. From germline, CDR1 is LGHDT and CDR2 YNNKEL (reference sequence). This chain's CDR3 is CASSQVGAGGYTF. The CDR3 DNA reads TGTGCCAGCAGCCAAGTGGGGGCGGGTGGCTACACCTTC.

The chain carries TRBV5-4 and TRBJ2-7, with 7 bases matching TRBD2. Germline V CDR1 and CDR2: SGHNT, YYREEE (reference sequence). The CDR3 loop spans 14 amino acids. The J segment lost 4 bases and the V segment lost 4 bases, leaving 8 bases of the junction unmatched. CDR3 in amino acids: CASSGTGGRYEQYF. In DNA form, the CDR3 reads TGTGCCAGCAGCGGGACGGGGGGTCGGTACGAGCAGTACTTC.

The CDR3 sequence is CASKTSVSTDTQYF. CDR3 nucleotides: TGTGCCAGCAAGACTAGCGTAAGCACAGATACGCAGTATTTT. The rearrangement uses TRBV2 and TRBJ2-3; TRBD2 matches at 8 bases. Trimming at V came to 7 bases and at J to 0 bases, leaving 3 bases not matched to a gene. The CDR3 length is 14 residues. Germline CDR1 reads SNHLY; CDR2 reads FYNNEI.

This rearrangement joins TRBV6-2 or TRBV6-3 to TRBJ2-7; TRBD1 is a possible D gene (5 bases). Per germline, CDR1 MNHEY and CDR2 SVGEGT. CDR3 size: 12 residues. Trimming left V 8 bases short and J 6 bases short, with 14 bases between. The chain's CDR3 is CASGPPRVEQYF. In nucleotides, the CDR3 is TGTGCCAGCGGCCCCCCCAGGGTCGAGCAGTACTTC.

The chain is built from TRBV3-1 (or the pseudogene TRBV3-2) and TRBJ1-3; D gene uncertain. The V end was cut by 1 base, the J end by 0 bases, with 7 bases between. CDR3 length: 15 amino acids. CDR1 is LGHDT, CDR2 YNNKEL, per germline (reference sequence). This CDR3 reads CASSQAPSSGNTIYF. The CDR3 DNA reads as TGTGCCAGCAGCCAAGCTCCCAGCTCTGGAAACACCATATATTTT.

The J gene is TRBJ1-5, the V gene TRBV3-1 (or the pseudogene TRBV3-2); 7 nucleotides match TRBD1. The ends lost 0 bases at V and 8 bases at J; junction bases unmatched: 10. CDR3 length equals 16 residues. In germline, CDR1 is LGHDT, CDR2 YNNKEL (reference sequence). The CDR3 DNA follows: TGTGCCAGCAGCCAAGATAACAGGGGTTTTGGAGAGCCCCAGCATTTT. It specifies CASSQDNRGFGEPQHF.

The genes are TRBV25-1 and TRBJ2-7; D may be TRBD1 (6 bases). Between the trimmed V and J ends, which lost 3 bases and 2 bases, there was a span of 11 bases. The CDR3 consists of 14 residues. Germline V lookup: CDR1 MGHDK, CDR2 SYGVNS. DNA for the CDR3: TGTGCCAGCAGTGAGAGGGGGTCTACCTACGAGCAGTACTTC. Translation: CASSERGSTYEQYF.

The V call is TRBV15, the J call TRBJ2-3, with 11 bases fitting TRBD2. This CDR3 is 15 amino acids long. Germline-derived CDR1 and CDR2 are LNHNV and YYDKDF (reference sequence). Trimming removed 5 bases from V and 3 bases from J; junction bases left unmatched: 4. The CDR3 DNA reads as TGTGCCACCAGCCCTAGCGGGGGGCATACAGATACGCAGTATTTT. This sequence encodes CATSPSGGHTDTQYF.

The chain carries TRBV3-1 (or the pseudogene TRBV3-2) and TRBJ1-5, with TRBD1 matching over 8 bases. Trimming cost V 2 bases and J 2 bases; bases outside gene matches: 2. CDR1 is LGHDT and CDR2 is YNNKEL in the germline V gene (reference sequence). The CDR3 runs to 15 residues. Here the CDR3 reads CASSQQGAGNQPQHF. The CDR3 DNA sequence: TGTGCCAGCAGCCAACAGGGGGCCGGCAATCAGCCCCAGCATTTT.

The rearrangement joins TRBV30 to TRBJ1-2; D is possibly TRBD1 (5 bases). The CDR3 length is 15 residues. Trimming removed 1 base at V and 4 bases at J, with 16 bases between. Germline loops: CDR1 GTSNPN, CDR2 SVGIG (reference sequence). The CDR3 loop is CAWSDLGRGGYGYTF. The CDR3 DNA sequence: TGTGCCTGGAGTGACTTGGGTAGGGGAGGCTATGGCTACACCTTC.

The chain recombines TRBV16 with TRBJ2-6; 12 bases line up with TRBD1. The CDR3 totals 19 residues. V gave up 4 bases and J gave up 2 bases; unmatched junction bases: 9. Germline CDR1 and CDR2: KGHSY and FQNENV. The chain's CDR3 is CASSPTEGTGGAGANVLTF. CDR3 DNA sequence: TGTGCCAGCAGCCCTACAGAGGGGACAGGGGGCGCTGGGGCCAACGTCCTGACTTTC.

The V and J genes are TRBV6-1 and TRBJ1-6, with D hard to call. Germline V CDR1 and CDR2: MNHNS, SASEGT. Trimming removed 1 base from V and 7 bases from J, with 11 bases in between. There are 15 residues in the CDR3. In nucleotides, the CDR3 is TGTGCCAGCAGTGAAGGACTAGAGTACAATTCACCCCTCCACTTT. Its protein product is CASSEGLEYNSPLHF.

The chain carries TRBV20-1 and TRBJ1-4, with D maybe TRBD1 (5 bases). Germline V gives CDR1 DFQATT, CDR2 SNEGSKA (reference sequence). The V gene lost 1 base and the J gene lost 8 bases, with 5 bases spanning the gap. There are 11 residues in the CDR3. The CDR3, as DNA: TGCAGTGCTAGAGGGACAGAAAAACTGTTTTTT. This encodes CSARGTEKLFF.

This sequence joins TRBV7-9 and TRBJ2-7; possible D gene TRBD1, 8 bases. Germline-derived CDR1 and CDR2 are SEHNR and FQNEAQ (reference sequence). CDR3 length equals 15 residues. Trimming shortened V by 7 bases and J by 4 bases, and 20 bases separated the two germline ends. Here the CDR3 reads CASNRGGSLTYEQYF. The CDR3 DNA is TGTGCCAGCAACAGGGGGGGGTCCCTTACTTACGAGCAGTACTTC.

This clone was seen a single time. This chain links TRBV7-6 with TRBJ1-2; D uncertain. The CDR3 runs to 14 residues. The V end lost 1 base, the J end lost 8 bases, and 14 bases lay between the germline ends. The germline V gene has CDR1 SGHVS and CDR2 FNYEAQ. Here the CDR3 reads CASSLEVRGGGYTF. As DNA, the CDR3 is TGTGCCAGCAGCTTAGAAGTCCGGGGTGGCGGCTACACCTTC. Based on the CDR3 plus reference TRBV7-6 and TRBJ1-2, the full variable domain is GAGVSQSPRYKVTKRGQDVALRCDPISGHVSLYWYRQALGQGPEFLTYFNYEAQQDKSGLPNDRFSAERPEGSISTLTIQRTEQRDSAMYRCASSLEVRGGGYTFGSGTRLTVV.